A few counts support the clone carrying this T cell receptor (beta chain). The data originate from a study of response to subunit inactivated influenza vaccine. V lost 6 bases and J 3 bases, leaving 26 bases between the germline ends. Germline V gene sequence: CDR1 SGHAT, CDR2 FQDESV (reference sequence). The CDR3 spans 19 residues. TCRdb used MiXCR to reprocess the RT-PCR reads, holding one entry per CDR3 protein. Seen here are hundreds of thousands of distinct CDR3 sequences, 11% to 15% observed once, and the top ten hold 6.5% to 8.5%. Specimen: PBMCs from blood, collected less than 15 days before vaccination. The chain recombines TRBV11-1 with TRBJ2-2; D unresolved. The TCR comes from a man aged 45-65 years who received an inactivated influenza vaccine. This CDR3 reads CASRPHPGPGSVDTGELFF. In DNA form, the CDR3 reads TGTGCCAGCAGGCCCCACCCTGGCCCCGGCAGTGTGGACACCGGGGAGCTGTTTTTT.